A single sample gave rise to the 15 T cell receptor beta chains below, sequenced in a study of T cell responses to AZD1222 COVID-19 vaccine. Some clones are missing from TCRdb's copy, which holds only in-frame ones; the method was immunoSEQ multiplex PCR. Of about 150,000 clones listed, around nine tenths were seen once; the top ten hold 6.9%. Sequencing used peripheral blood, obtained after recovery from COVID-19. These receptors all stem from an adult who had recovered from COVID-19.

The chain couples TRBV7-2 to TRBJ2-5, with D unresolved. Germline assignment: CDR1 SGHTA and CDR2 FQGNSA. The CDR3 extends over 13 amino acids. V gave up 1 base and J gave up 5 bases, with 8 bases separating them. The CDR3, as DNA: TGTGCCAGCAGCTTAGACCCCCGGGAGACCCAGTACTTC. Amino acid sequence: CASSLDPRETQYF.

This chain uses TRBV6-2 or TRBV6-3 with TRBJ2-2; TRBD2 aligns across 14 bases. The CDR3 is 20 residues long. The V gene's germline CDR1 is MNHEY and CDR2 SVGEGT. Unmatched junction bases numbered 11, after V lost 1 base and J lost 4 bases. CDR3 sequence reads: CASSYLGPRGTSGSTGELFF. CDR3 DNA: TGTGCCAGCAGTTACTTGGGGCCACGTGGGACTAGCGGGAGCACCGGGGAGCTGTTTTTT.

J is TRBJ2-3 and V is TRBV7-2; 9 nucleotides line up with TRBD1. The CDR3 is 14 residues long. Trimming removed 5 bases from V and 7 bases from J; junction bases left unmatched: 7. The V gene's germline CDR1 is SGHTA and CDR2 FQGNSA. The chain's CDR3 is CASSLGTGSNTQYF. Here the CDR3 DNA reads TGTGCCAGCAGCCTAGGGACAGGGTCAAATACGCAGTATTTT.

This clone was observed once. The chain recombines TRBV5-1 with TRBJ1-4; 9 nucleotides line up with TRBD1. Germline trimming cut 4 bases from V and 5 bases from J; bases unmatched to any gene: 6. The germline V gene encodes CDR1 SGHRS and CDR2 YFSETQ. CDR3 length: 15 residues. The CDR3 region has the DNA TGCGCCAGCAGCCCATCCGGGACAGGGAATGAAAAACTGTTTTTT. Protein product: CASSPSGTGNEKLFF. The full variable domain, rest sourced from reference TRBV5-1 and TRBJ1-4, is KAGVTQTPRYLIKTRGQQVTLSCSPISGHRSVSWYQQTPGQGLQFLFEYFSETQRNKGNFPGRFSGRQFSNSRSEMNVSTLELGDSALYLCASSPSGTGNEKLFFGSGTQLSVL.

The chain has TRBV7-3 and TRBJ2-1; 9 bases line up with TRBD2. Germline V lookup: CDR1 SGHTA, CDR2 FQGTGA. V shed 1 base, J shed 8 bases, and the junction held 9 bases outside the gene matches. This CDR3 has 16 amino acids. CDR3 in DNA: TGTGCCAGCAGCTTAATGGGGCGGGAGGGCCTCGATGAGCAGTTCTTC. Translating it yields CASSLMGREGLDEQFF.

V and J are TRBV7-8 and TRBJ2-7; weak D call: TRBD2 (6 bases). CDR1 SGHVS and CDR2 FQNEAQ come from the germline V gene. V was clipped by 7 bases and J by 1 base, with 20 bases between them. This CDR3 region has 16 residues. The CDR3 nucleotides are TGTGCCAGCACCCACGTTGGGGGGATTCGGTCCTACGAGCAGTACTTC. Translation gives CASTHVGGIRSYEQYF.

The CDR3 DNA is TGTGCCAGCAGTGAAGTCCGATCAGATACGCAGTATTTT. It specifies CASSEVRSDTQYF. V and J are TRBV2 and TRBJ2-3; D gene unclear. Germline V gives CDR1 SNHLY, CDR2 FYNNEI. With 1 base removed from V and 4 bases from J, the gap between germline ends came to 6 bases. The CDR3 covers 13 residues. Using reference TRBV2 and TRBJ2-3 for the parts outside the CDR3, the full variable domain is EPEVTQTPSHQVTQMGQEVILRCVPISNHLYFYWYRQILGQKVEFLVSFYNNEISEKSEIFDDQFSVERPDGSNFTLKIRSTKLEDSAMYFCASSEVRSDTQYFGPGTRLTVL.

V is TRBV2 and J is TRBJ2-5; possible D gene TRBD2, 5 bases. Deletions cut 6 bases from V and 4 bases from J, with 9 bases between. Germline loops: CDR1 SNHLY, CDR2 FYNNEI. CDR3 length: 12 residues. CDR3 sequence: CASSDRGETQYF. Here the CDR3 DNA reads TGTGCCAGCAGCGATCGGGGAGAGACCCAGTACTTC.

The chain combines TRBV4-1 with TRBJ1-2; 9 bases align to TRBD1. The CDR3 runs to 16 residues. The germline V gene encodes CDR1 MGHRA and CDR2 YSYEKL. After removal of 0 bases from V and 2 bases from J, the junction contained 4 bases not matched to a gene. The CDR3 DNA sequence: TGCGCCAGCAGCCAAGAAATCACAGGGGGCAACTATGGCTACACCTTC. Its protein product is CASSQEITGGNYGYTF.

A word on this clone: This specimen includes other DNA sequences encoding the same CDR3. The V and J genes are TRBV12-3 or TRBV12-4 and TRBJ1-1; no clear D gene. This CDR3 is 13 amino acids long. With 6 bases removed from V and 0 bases from J, the gap between germline ends came to 8 bases. The CDR3 sequence: CASSRLVNTEAFF. CDR3 nucleotide sequence: TGTGCCAGCAGCCGACTTGTGAACACTGAAGCTTTCTTT.

The CDR3 loop reads CASSRDILNTGELFF. The CDR3 DNA follows: TGTGCCAGCAGCCGGGACATACTTAACACCGGGGAGCTGTTTTTT. The chain carries TRBV9 and TRBJ2-2, with D possibly being TRBD1 (6 bases). CDR3 size: 15 residues. Germline V lookup: CDR1 SGDLS, CDR2 YYNGEE. V lost 4 bases and J lost 2, with 12 bases in between.

This clone appeared once. The gene calls are TRBV6-2 or TRBV6-3 and TRBJ1-6, with D unresolved. This CDR3 has 14 amino acids. Between the trimmed V and J ends, which lost 5 bases and 2 bases, there was a span of 7 bases. Germline V lookup: CDR1 MNHEY, CDR2 SVGEGT. CDR3 protein: CASSPDAYNSPLHF. DNA for the CDR3: TGTGCCAGCAGTCCAGACGCCTATAATTCACCCCTCCACTTT.

The rearrangement uses TRBV19 and TRBJ2-2; D is perhaps TRBD1 or TRBD2 (6 bases each). From germline, CDR1 is LNHDA and CDR2 SQIVND (reference sequence). Trimming removed 6 bases at V and 5 bases at J, with 16 bases between. The length of the CDR3 is 15 residues. CDR3: CASSRNGGGTGELFF. For the CDR3, the DNA is TGTGCCAGTAGCCGAAATGGAGGGGGGACCGGGGAGCTGTTTTTT.

The gene calls are TRBV28 and TRBJ2-7, with 12 nucleotides matching TRBD1. The CDR3 runs to 15 residues. In germline, CDR1 is MDHEN, CDR2 SYDVKM. J lost 4 bases, V lost 6 bases, and 7 bases had no gene match. The CDR3 here is CASRNPGQGAYEQYF. The CDR3, as DNA: TGTGCCAGCAGAAATCCGGGACAGGGGGCGTACGAGCAGTACTTC.

This rearrangement joins TRBV11-2 to TRBJ2-7, with D tentatively TRBD1 (6 bases). The CDR3 runs 18 residues. Germline V gives CDR1 SGHAT, CDR2 FQNNGV. Trimming took off 4 bases at V and 0 bases at J, with 22 bases between the two ends. The CDR3 loop reads CASSYRDTFSYGSYEQYF. The CDR3 DNA is TGTGCCAGCAGCTACCGGGACACCTTTTCCTATGGCTCCTACGAGCAGTACTTC.